This T cell receptor (beta chain) was recorded in a study of response to subunit inactivated influenza vaccine. Study-wide findings and caveats: The authors suggested that few new T cells are recruited per seasonal influenza vaccination.

From the RT-PCR reads, TCRdb called clonotypes with MiXCR, one entry per CDR3 protein. The table has about 190,000 distinct CDR3 sequences, over 13% seen once. This clonotype showed up just a few times. Its antigen is unknown. The V and J ends lost 1 base and 1 base respectively, with 25 bases between them. CDR1 DFQATT and CDR2 SNEGSKA come from the germline V gene (reference sequence). The CDR3 loop spans 19 amino acids. The sequenced sample was CD8+ T cells sorted from PBMCs, obtained 5 days after vaccination. The clonotype comes from a man aged 50 to 59 who received an inactivated influenza vaccine. The rearrangement uses TRBV20-1 and TRBJ2-5; a weak D match, TRBD2 (6 bases). In nucleotides, the CDR3 is TGCAGTGCTAGAGCGGGTGATAGCGGATTGAATGCGGTCCAAGAGACCCAGTACTTC. It translates to CSARAGDSGLNAVQETQYF.